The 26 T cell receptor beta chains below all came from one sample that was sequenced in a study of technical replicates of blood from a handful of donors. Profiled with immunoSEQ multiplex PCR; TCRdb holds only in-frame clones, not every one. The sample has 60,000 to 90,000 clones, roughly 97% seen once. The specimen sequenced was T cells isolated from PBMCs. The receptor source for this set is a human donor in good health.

The CDR3 protein is CASSFRLAPGNYEQYF. CDR3 nucleotides: TGTGCCAGCAGTTTTCGTCTGGCGCCAGGGAACTACGAGCAGTACTTC. The J gene is TRBJ2-7, the V gene TRBV28; D perhaps matches TRBD1 (5 bases). The CDR3 length is 16 residues. Germline V gene sequence: CDR1 MDHEN, CDR2 SYDVKM. Trimming pared 3 bases from V and 3 bases from J, leaving 18 bases between.

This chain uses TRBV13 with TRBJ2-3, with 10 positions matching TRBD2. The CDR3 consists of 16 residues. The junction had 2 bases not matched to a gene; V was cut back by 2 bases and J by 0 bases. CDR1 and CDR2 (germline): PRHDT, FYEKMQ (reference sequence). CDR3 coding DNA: TGTGCCAGCAGCTTAAATAGCGGGGGGAGCACAGATACGCAGTATTTT. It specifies CASSLNSGGSTDTQYF. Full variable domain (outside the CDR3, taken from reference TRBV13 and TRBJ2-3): AAGVIQSPRHLIKEKRETATLKCYPIPRHDTVYWYQQGPGQDPQFLISFYEKMQSDKGSIPDRFSAQQFSDYHSELNMSSLELGDSALYFCASSLNSGGSTDTQYFGPGTRLTVL.

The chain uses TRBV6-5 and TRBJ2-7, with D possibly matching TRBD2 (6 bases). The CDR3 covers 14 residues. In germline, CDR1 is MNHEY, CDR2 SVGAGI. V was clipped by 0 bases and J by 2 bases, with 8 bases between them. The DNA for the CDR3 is TGTGCCAGCAGTTACTCGACTAGGACCTACGAGCAGTACTTC. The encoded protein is CASSYSTRTYEQYF.

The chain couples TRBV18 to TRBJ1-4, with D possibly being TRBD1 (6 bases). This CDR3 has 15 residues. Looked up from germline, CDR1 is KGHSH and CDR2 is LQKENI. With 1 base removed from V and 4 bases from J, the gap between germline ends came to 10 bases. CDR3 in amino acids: CASSPRGQFNEKLFF. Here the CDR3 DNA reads TGTGCCAGCTCACCACGGGGACAATTTAATGAAAAACTGTTTTTT.

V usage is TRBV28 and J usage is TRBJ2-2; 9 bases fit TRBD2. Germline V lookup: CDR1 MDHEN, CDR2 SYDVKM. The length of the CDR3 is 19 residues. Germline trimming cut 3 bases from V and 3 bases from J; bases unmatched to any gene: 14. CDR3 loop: CASSFGLIVGTSYTGELFF. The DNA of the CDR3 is TGTGCCAGCAGTTTTGGACTCATTGTGGGGACTAGCTACACCGGGGAGCTGTTTTTT.

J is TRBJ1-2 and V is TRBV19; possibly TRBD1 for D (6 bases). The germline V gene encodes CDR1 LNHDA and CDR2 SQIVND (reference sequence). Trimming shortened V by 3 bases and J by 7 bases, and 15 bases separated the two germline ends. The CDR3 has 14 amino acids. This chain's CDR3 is CASSIDQGSGGYTF. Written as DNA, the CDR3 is TGTGCCAGTAGTATCGACCAGGGGTCGGGTGGCTACACCTTC. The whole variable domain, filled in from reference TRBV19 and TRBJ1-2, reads DGGITQSPKYLFRKEGQNVTLSCEQNLNHDAMYWYRQDPGQGLRLIYYSQIVNDFQKGDIAEGYSVSREKKESFPLTVTSAQKNPTAFYLCASSIDQGSGGYTFGSGTRLTVV.

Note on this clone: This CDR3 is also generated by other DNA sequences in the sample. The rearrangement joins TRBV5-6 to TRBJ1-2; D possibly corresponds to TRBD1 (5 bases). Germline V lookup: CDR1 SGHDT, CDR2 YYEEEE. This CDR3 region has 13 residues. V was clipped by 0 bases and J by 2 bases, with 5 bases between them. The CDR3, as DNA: TGTGCCAGCAGCTTGGGACAGAACTATGGCTACACCTTC. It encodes CASSLGQNYGYTF.

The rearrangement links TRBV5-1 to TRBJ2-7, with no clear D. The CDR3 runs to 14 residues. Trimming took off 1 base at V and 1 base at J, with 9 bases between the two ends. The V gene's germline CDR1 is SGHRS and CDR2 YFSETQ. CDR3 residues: CASSLMSFSYEQYF. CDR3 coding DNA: TGCGCCAGCAGCTTGATGAGCTTTTCCTACGAGCAGTACTTC.

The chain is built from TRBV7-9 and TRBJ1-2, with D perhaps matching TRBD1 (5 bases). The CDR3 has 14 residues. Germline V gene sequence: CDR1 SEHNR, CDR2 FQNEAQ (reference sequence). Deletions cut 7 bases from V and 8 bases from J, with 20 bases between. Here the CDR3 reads CASTLPDSQPGYTF. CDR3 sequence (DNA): TGTGCCAGCACCCTACCCGACAGCCAGCCCGGCTACACCTTC.

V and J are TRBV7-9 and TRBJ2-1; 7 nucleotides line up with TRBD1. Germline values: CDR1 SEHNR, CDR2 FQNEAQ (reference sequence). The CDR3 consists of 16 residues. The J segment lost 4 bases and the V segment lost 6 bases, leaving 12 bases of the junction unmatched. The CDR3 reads CASRGISGQLYNEQFF. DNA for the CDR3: TGTGCCAGCAGGGGGATCTCGGGACAGCTGTACAATGAGCAGTTCTTC.

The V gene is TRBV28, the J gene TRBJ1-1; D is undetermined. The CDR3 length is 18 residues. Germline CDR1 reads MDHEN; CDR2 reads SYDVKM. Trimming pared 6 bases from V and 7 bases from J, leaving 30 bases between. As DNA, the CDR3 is TGTGCCAGCAGCTCAGCTAAATTGGACTCATCACGGCTCGATGAAGCTTTCTTT. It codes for CASSSAKLDSSRLDEAFF.

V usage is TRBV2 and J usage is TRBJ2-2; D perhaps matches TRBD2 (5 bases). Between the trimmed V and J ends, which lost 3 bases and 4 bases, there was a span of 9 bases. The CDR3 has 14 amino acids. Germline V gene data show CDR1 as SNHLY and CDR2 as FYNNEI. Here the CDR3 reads CASSDEGSTGELFF. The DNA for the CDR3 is TGTGCCAGCAGTGACGAGGGATCCACCGGGGAGCTGTTTTTT.

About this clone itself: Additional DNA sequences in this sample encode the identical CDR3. Written as DNA, the CDR3 is TGTGCCAGCTCCCCGTTCGGGACAGGGGCGAACACCGGGGAGCTGTTTTTT. Translation: CASSPFGTGANTGELFF. V and J are TRBV18 and TRBJ2-2; 10 positions match TRBD1. After removal of 6 bases from V and 0 bases from J, the junction contained 7 bases not matched to a gene. The length of the CDR3 is 17 residues. Germline values: CDR1 KGHSH, CDR2 LQKENI.

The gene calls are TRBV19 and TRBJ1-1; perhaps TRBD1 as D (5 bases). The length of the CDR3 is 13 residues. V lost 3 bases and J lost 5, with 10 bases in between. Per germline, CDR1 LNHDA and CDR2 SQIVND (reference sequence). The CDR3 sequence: CASSIGARTEAFF. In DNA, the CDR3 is TGTGCCAGTAGTATTGGGGCCCGGACTGAAGCTTTCTTT. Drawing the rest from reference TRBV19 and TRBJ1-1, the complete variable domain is DGGITQSPKYLFRKEGQNVTLSCEQNLNHDAMYWYRQDPGQGLRLIYYSQIVNDFQKGDIAEGYSVSREKKESFPLTVTSAQKNPTAFYLCASSIGARTEAFFGQGTRLTVV.

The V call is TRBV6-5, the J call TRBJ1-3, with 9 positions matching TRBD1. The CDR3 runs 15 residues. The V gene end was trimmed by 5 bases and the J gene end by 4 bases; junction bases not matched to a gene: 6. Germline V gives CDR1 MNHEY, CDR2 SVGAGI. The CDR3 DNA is TGTGCCAGCAGTACAACCGGGACAGGGGGAAACACCATATATTTT. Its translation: CASSTTGTGGNTIYF.

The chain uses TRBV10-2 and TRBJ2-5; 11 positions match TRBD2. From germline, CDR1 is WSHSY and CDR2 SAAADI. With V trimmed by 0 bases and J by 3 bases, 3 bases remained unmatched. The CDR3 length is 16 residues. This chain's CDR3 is CASSESLAGGEETQYF. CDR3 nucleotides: TGCGCCAGCAGTGAGTCCCTAGCGGGGGGCGAAGAGACCCAGTACTTC.

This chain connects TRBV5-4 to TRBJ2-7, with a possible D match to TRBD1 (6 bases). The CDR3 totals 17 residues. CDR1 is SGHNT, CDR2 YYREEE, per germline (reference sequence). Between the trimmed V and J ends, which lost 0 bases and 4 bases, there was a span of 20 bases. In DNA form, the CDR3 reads TGTGCCAGCAGCTTGGGGGGTTCGGGACAATTAATATACGAGCAGTACTTC. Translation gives CASSLGGSGQLIYEQYF.

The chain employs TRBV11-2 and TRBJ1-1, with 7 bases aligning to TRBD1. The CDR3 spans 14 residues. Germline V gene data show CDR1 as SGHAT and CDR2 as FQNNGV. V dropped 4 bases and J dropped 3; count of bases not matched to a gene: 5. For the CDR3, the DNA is TGTGCCAGCAGCTCGGACAGGAGGGACACTGAAGCTTTCTTT. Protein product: CASSSDRRDTEAFF.

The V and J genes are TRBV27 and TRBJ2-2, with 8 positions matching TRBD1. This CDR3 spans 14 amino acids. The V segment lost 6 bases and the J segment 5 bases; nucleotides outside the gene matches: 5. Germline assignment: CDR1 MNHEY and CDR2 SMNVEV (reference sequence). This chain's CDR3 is CASRVTGGTGELFF. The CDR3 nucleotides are TGTGCCAGCAGGGTCACAGGGGGTACCGGGGAGCTGTTTTTT.

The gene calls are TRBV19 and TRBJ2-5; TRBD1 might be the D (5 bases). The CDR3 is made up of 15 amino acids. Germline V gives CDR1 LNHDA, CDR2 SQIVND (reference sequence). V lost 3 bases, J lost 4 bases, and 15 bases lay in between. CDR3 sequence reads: CASSINPGRAETQYF. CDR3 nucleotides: TGTGCCAGTAGTATTAATCCGGGCAGGGCAGAGACCCAGTACTTC.

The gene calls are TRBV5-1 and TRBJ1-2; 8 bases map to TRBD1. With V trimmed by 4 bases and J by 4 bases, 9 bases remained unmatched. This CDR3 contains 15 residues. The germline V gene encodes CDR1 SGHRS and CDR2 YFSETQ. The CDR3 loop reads CASSEGQAIFYGYTF. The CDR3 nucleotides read TGCGCCAGCAGCGAGGGACAGGCGATCTTCTATGGCTACACCTTC. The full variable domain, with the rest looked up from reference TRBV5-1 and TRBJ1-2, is KAGVTQTPRYLIKTRGQQVTLSCSPISGHRSVSWYQQTPGQGLQFLFEYFSETQRNKGNFPGRFSGRQFSNSRSEMNVSTLELGDSALYLCASSEGQAIFYGYTFGSGTRLTVV.

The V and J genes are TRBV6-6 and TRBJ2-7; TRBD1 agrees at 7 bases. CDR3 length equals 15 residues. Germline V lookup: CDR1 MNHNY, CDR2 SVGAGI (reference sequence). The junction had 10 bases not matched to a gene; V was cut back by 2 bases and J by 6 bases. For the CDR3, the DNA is TGTGCCAGCAGTTACGGCCGGGACAGTCGGGGCGAGCAGTACTTC. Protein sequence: CASSYGRDSRGEQYF.

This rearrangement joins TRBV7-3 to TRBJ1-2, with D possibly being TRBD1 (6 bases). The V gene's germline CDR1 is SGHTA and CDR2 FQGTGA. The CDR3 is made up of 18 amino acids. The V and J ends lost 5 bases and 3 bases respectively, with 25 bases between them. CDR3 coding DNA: TGTGCCAGCAGCCAAAGAGGGGGGGGAGGAGGGTCCCACTATGGCTACACCTTC. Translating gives CASSQRGGGGGSHYGYTF. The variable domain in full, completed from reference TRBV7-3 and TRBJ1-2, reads GAGVSQTPSNKVTEKGKYVELRCDPISGHTALYWYRQSLGQGPEFLIYFQGTGAADDSGLPNDRFFAVRPEGSVSTLKIQRTERGDSAVYLCASSQRGGGGGSHYGYTFGSGTRLTVV.

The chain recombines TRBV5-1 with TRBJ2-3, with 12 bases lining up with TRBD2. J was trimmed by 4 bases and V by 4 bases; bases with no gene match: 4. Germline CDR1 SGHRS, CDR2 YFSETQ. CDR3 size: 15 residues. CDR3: CASSRGLAGPDTQYF. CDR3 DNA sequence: TGCGCCAGCAGCCGCGGACTAGCGGGACCAGATACGCAGTATTTT.

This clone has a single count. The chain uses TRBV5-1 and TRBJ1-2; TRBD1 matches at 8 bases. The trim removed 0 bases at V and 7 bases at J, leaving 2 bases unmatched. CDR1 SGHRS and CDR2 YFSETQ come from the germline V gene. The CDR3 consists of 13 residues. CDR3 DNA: TGCGCCAGCAGCTTGGACAGGGGGTCTGGCTACACCTTC. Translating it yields CASSLDRGSGYTF.

CDR3 nucleotide sequence: TGTGCCAGCAGCCAAGTGTCAGGGTGGCTCTACGAGCAGTACTTC. It translates to CASSQVSGWLYEQYF. The V and J genes are TRBV14 and TRBJ2-7, with D perhaps TRBD1 (5 bases). CDR1 SGHDN and CDR2 FVKESK come from the germline V gene. The CDR3 sequence is 15 residues long. The V end lost 1 base, the J end lost 3 bases, and 13 bases lay between the germline ends.